The T cell receptor (beta chain) described here comes from a study of blood T cell repertoires in COVID-19. On the study more broadly: PBMCs, B-cell-depleted T cells, or T cells were the source of the cDNA or gDNA that made up the material.

This CDR3 is 16 amino acids long. CDR1 is SGHTA, CDR2 FQGTGA, per germline. V gave up 1 base and J gave up 8 bases; unmatched junction bases: 10. Source study methods: It was from reference gene primer amplification that nucleated cell counts were estimated. TCRdb's copy holds only in-frame clones and misses some; the assay was immunoSEQ multiplex PCR. Clone size and the V and J calls come from that table; the DNA yielded D and trimming. This sample has fewer than 85,000 clones; 85% occur once, and the top ten carry roughly 4.6%. Sequencing input: peripheral blood. The chain carries TRBV7-3 and TRBJ2-3; 9 bases agree with TRBD2. This receptor was taken from a man aged 80 or over with acute or convalescent COVID-19. The CDR3 DNA reads as TGTGCCAGCAGCTTAAACGGCGGGGGGGCCGCGAGTACGCAGTATTTT. The encoded protein is CASSLNGGGAASTQYF.